A selection of T cell receptor beta chains follows, all from one sample in a study of CD8 T cell repertoires and HIV-1 epitope variants. Antigens of these TCRs are unknown. The method was immunoSEQ multiplex PCR; TCRdb's version includes in-frame clones alone and lacks a portion of them. Of several thousand clones in the sample, over 50% were seen once. Specimen: cultured CD8+ T cells derived from PBMCs. The receptor source for this set is a male donor with HIV. The CDR3 runs from the conserved cysteine through the conserved F or W. A D gene is named only where the DNA matches it firmly. Part of the rows lack a size; the others show once, few, many or a class for expanded clones.

d_call clone_size j_call v_call cdr3_aa cdr3_nt
- - TRBJ2-4 TRBV5-4 CAASLREGNIQYF TGTGCCGCCTCCCTCCGGGAAGGGAACATTCAGTACTTC
TRBD1 few TRBJ2-7 TRBV7-2 CASSSEGTGDNSYEQYF TGTGCCAGCAGCTCGGAAGGGACAGGGGATAACTCCTACGAGCAGTACTTC
- - TRBJ2-2 TRBV7-6 CASSLTGELFF TGTGCCAGCAGCTTAACCGGGGAACTGTTTTTT
- - TRBJ1-1 TRBV29-1 CSFTGTGGRVSTEAFF TGCAGCTTCACCGGGACGGGGGGTAGGGTGAGCACTGAAGCTTTCTTT
- - TRBJ1-1 TRBV19 CASSSPGGEAFF TGTGCCAGTAGTTCTCCGGGGGGAGAAGCTTTCTTT
- - TRBJ1-4 TRBV9 CASSGGGNEKLFF TGTGCCAGCAGCGGCGGGGGGAATGAAAAACTGTTTTTT
- - TRBJ2-1 TRBV25-1 CASSDSLRSGEQFF TGTGCCAGCAGTGATTCACTCAGGTCAGGTGAGCAGTTCTTC
TRBD1 - TRBJ1-3 TRBV9 CASSVGQGSGNTIYF TGTGCCAGCAGCGTGGGACAGGGCTCTGGAAACACCATATATTTT
- - TRBJ1-2 TRBV28 CAAQESTSYGYTF TGTGCGGCCCAGGAGTCCACTTCGTATGGCTACACCTTC
- few TRBJ1-1 TRBV28 CASSPAVLNTEAFF TGTGCCAGCAGCCCCGCGGTATTGAACACTGAAGCTTTCTTT
- - TRBJ2-1 TRBV19 CASSIGGGSYNEQFF TGTGCCAGTAGCATAGGGGGTGGGTCCTACAATGAGCAGTTCTTC